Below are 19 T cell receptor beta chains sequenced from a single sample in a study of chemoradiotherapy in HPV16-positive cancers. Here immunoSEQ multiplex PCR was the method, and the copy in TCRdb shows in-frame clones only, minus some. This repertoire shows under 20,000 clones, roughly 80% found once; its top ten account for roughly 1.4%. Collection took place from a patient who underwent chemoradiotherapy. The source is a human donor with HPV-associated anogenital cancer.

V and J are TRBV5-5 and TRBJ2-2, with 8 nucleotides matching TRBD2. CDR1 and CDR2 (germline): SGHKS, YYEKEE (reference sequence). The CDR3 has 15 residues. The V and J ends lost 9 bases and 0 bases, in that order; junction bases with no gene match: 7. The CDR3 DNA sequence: TGTGCCACCGGGGGGGGCGGGGCGAACACCGGGGAGCTGTTTTTT. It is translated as CATGGGGANTGELFF.

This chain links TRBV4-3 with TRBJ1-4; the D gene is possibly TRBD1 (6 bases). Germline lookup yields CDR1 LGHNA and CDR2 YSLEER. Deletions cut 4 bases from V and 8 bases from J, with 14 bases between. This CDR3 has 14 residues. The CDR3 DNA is TGCGCCAGCAGCCTGGACACAGGGATGGAAAAACTGTTTTTT. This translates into CASSLDTGMEKLFF.

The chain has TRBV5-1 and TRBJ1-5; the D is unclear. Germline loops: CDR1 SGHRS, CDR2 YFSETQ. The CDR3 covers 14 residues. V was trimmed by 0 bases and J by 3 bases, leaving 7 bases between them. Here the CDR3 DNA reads TGCGCCAGCAGCTTGGGCGGGTTCAATCAGCCCCAGCATTTT. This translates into CASSLGGFNQPQHF. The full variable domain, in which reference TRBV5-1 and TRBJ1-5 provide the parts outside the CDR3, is KAGVTQTPRYLIKTRGQQVTLSCSPISGHRSVSWYQQTPGQGLQFLFEYFSETQRNKGNFPGRFSGRQFSNSRSEMNVSTLELGDSALYLCASSLGGFNQPQHFGDGTRLSIL.

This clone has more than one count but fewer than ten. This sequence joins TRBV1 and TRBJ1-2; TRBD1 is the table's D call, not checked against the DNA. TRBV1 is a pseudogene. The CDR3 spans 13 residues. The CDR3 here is CTSSLNRAKSYTF. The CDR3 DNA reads TGCACCAGCAGCCTAAACAGGGCTAAAAGCTACACCTTC.

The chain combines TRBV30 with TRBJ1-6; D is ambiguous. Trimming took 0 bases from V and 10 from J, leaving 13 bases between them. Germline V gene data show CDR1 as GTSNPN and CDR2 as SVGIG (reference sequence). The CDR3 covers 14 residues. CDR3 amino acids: CAWSVGGLKSPLHF. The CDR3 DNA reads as TGTGCCTGGAGTGTAGGAGGGTTAAAGTCACCCCTCCACTTT. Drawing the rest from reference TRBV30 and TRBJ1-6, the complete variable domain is SQTIHQWPATLVQPVGSPLSLECTVEGTSNPNLYWYRQAAGRGLQLLFYSVGIGQISSEVPQNLSASRPQDRQFILSSKKLLLSDSGFYLCAWSVGGLKSPLHFGNGTRLTVT.

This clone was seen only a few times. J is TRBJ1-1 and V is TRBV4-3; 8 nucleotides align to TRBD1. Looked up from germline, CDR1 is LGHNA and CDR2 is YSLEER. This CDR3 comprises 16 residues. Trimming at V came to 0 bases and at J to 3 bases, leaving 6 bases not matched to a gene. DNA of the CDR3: TGCGCCAGCAGCCAAGATAATGGACAGGGATACACTGAAGCTTTCTTT. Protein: CASSQDNGQGYTEAFF.

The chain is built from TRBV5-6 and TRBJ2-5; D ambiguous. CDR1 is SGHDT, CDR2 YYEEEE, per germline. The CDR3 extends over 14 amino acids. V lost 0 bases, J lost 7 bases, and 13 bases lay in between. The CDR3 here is CASSLGQAGGTQYF. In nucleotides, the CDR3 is TGTGCCAGCAGCTTGGGCCAGGCCGGCGGGACCCAGTACTTC.

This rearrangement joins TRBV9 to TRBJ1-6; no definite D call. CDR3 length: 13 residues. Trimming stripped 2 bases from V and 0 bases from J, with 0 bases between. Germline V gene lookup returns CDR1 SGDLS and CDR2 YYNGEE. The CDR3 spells CASSVSYNSPLHF. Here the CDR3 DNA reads TGTGCCAGCAGCGTCTCCTATAATTCACCCCTCCACTTT.

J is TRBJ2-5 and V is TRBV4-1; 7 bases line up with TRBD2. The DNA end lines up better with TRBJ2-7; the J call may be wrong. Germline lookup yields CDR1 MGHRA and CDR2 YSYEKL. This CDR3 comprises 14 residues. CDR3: CASSQDAGVAEQYF. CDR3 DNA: TGCGCCAGCAGCCAAGATGCGGGGGTGGCCGAGCAGTACTTC.

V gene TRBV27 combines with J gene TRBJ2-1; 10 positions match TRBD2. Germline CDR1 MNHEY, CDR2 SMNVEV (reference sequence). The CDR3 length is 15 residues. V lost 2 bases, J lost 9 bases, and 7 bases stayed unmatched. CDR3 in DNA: TGTGCCAGCAGTTTAAAAGCGGGGGGGCTTGGTGAGCAGTTCTTC. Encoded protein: CASSLKAGGLGEQFF.

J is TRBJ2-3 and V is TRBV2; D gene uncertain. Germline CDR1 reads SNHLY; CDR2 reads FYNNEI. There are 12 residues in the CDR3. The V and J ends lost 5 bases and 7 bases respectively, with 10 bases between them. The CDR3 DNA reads TGTGCCAGCAGTCGCCCTAGTCATACGCAGTATTTT. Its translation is CASSRPSHTQYF.

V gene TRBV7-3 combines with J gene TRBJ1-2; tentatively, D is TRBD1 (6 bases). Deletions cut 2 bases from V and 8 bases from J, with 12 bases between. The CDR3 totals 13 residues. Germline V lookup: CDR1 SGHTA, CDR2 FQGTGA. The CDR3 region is CASSLGGLEGYTF. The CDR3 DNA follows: TGTGCCAGCAGCTTAGGGGGGCTAGAGGGCTACACCTTC.

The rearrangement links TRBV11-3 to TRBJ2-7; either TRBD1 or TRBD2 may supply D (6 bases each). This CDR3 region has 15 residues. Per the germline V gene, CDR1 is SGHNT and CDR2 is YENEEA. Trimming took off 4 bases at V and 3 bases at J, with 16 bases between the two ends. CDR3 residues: CASSSRGQGHYEQYF. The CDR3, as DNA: TGTGCCAGCAGCTCTCGGGGGCAGGGCCACTACGAGCAGTACTTC.

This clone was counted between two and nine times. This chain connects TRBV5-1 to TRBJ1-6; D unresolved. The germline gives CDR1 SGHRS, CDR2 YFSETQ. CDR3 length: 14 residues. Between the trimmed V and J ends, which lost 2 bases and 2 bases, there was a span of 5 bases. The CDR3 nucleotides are TGCGCCAGCAGCTTAAGGACCTATAATTCACCCCTCCACTTT. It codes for CASSLRTYNSPLHF. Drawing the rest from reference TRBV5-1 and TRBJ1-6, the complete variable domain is KAGVTQTPRYLIKTRGQQVTLSCSPISGHRSVSWYQQTPGQGLQFLFEYFSETQRNKGNFPGRFSGRQFSNSRSEMNVSTLELGDSALYLCASSLRTYNSPLHFGNGTRLTVT.

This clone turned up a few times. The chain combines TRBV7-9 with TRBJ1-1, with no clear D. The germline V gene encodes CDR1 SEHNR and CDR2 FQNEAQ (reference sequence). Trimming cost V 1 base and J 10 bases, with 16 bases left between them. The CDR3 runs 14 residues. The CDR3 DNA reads TGTGCCAGCAGCTTAGAGTTTGGTGGCCGAGGAGCTTTCTTT. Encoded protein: CASSLEFGGRGAFF.

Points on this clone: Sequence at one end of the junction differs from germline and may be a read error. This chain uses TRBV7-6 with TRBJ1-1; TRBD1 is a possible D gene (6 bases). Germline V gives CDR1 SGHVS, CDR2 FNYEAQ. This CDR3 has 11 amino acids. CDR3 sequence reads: CASSPGGAGCF. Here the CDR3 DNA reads TGTGCCAGCAGCCCGGGGGGGGCGGGATGCTTT.

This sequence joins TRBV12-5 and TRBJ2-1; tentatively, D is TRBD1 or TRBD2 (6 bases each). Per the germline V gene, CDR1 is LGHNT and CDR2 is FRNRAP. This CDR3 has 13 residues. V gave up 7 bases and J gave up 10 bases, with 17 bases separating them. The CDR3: CASVPPGAQEQFF. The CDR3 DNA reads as TGTGCTAGTGTCCCCCCGGGGGCCCAGGAGCAGTTCTTC.

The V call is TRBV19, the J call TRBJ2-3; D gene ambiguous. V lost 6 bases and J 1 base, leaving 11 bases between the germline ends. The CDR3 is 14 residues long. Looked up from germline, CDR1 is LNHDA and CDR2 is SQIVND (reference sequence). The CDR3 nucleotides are TGTGCCAGTAGCTTCGACTGGCGCACAGATACGCAGTATTTT. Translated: CASSFDWRTDTQYF.

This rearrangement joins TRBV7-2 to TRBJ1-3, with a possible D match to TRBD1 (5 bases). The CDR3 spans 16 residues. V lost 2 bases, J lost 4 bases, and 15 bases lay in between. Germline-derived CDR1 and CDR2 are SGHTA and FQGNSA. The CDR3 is CASSLKVGTGGNTIYF. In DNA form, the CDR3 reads TGTGCCAGCAGCTTAAAGGTCGGGACCGGGGGAAACACCATATATTTT. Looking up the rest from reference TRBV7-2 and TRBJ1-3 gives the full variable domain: GAGVSQSPSNKVTEKGKDVELRCDPISGHTALYWYRQSLGQGLEFLIYFQGNSAPDKSGLPSDRFSAERTGGSVSTLTIQRTQQEDSAVYLCASSLKVGTGGNTIYFGEGSWLTVV.